The 25 T cell receptor beta chains below all came from one sample that was sequenced in a study of patients and donors after allogeneic stem cell transplantation. TCRdb reprocessed the RT-PCR reads via MiXCR and lists one record per CDR3 protein. The data show over 400,000 distinct CDR3 sequences, with roughly 17% seen just once and less than 8.5% held by the top ten. The material sequenced was blood, either unsorted or a sorted T cell fraction (not recorded which). The receptors were gathered from a human donor who was either an allogeneic HSCT recipient or a stem cell or donor lymphocyte infusion donor (not recorded which). It is not recorded whose cells these are; they may come from a transplant donor.

The genes are TRBV12-3 or TRBV12-4 and TRBJ1-1, with unresolved D. V was cut by 0 bases and J by 1 base, with 15 bases left in between. This CDR3 spans 17 amino acids. The CDR3 loop is CASSLAFLVAGNTEAFF. The CDR3 DNA reads as TGTGCCAGCAGTTTAGCGTTCCTAGTCGCGGGGAACACTGAAGCTTTCTTT.

The chain is built from TRBV18 and TRBJ1-1, with D unresolved. Germline CDR1 is KGHSH and CDR2 is LQKENI. The V end was cut by 3 bases, the J end by 0 bases, with 8 bases between. The CDR3 is 14 amino acids. CDR3 coding DNA: TGTGCCAGCTCACCTCAGGCGGTGAACACTGAAGCTTTCTTT. Translation gives CASSPQAVNTEAFF.

The CDR3 here is CASSHSTVNGELFF. CDR3 bases: TGTGCCAGCAGCCATAGCACAGTCAACGGGGAGCTGTTTTTT. The chain employs TRBV9 and TRBJ2-2; D is unresolved. The CDR3 extends over 14 amino acids. V lost 4 bases to trimming and J lost 7 bases, with 14 bases between them. The germline CDR1 and CDR2 sequences are SGDLS and YYNGEE.

This clonotype was detected a few times. The V call is TRBV6-5, the J call TRBJ2-7, with TRBD1 matching 8 bases. V lost 2 bases and J lost 4; bases outside the gene matches: 4. Germline lookup yields CDR1 MNHEY and CDR2 SVGAGI. The CDR3 has 14 amino acids. CDR3 protein: CASSYARGLYEQYF. For the CDR3, the DNA is TGTGCCAGCAGTTACGCCAGGGGGCTATACGAGCAGTACTTC.

There are many counts of this clonotype. The chain couples TRBV7-9 to TRBJ2-2, with TRBD1 matching over 8 bases. This CDR3 region has 16 residues. The V and J ends lost 5 bases and 1 base, in that order; junction bases with no gene match: 6. In germline, CDR1 is SEHNR, CDR2 FQNEAQ (reference sequence). The CDR3 nucleotides are TGTGCCAGCAGCGCGCGACAGGGGAAGAACACCGGGGAGCTGTTTTTT. Amino acid sequence: CASSARQGKNTGELFF.

This clonotype showed up many times. This chain uses TRBV5-1 with TRBJ2-1, with D unclear. The V and J ends lost 2 bases and 6 bases respectively, with 12 bases between them. CDR3 length equals 14 residues. From germline, CDR1 is SGHRS and CDR2 YFSETQ. Written as DNA, the CDR3 is TGCGCCAGCAGCTTCGACTCAAAAATCAATGAGCAGTTCTTC. Encoded protein: CASSFDSKINEQFF.

The rearrangement joins TRBV10-3 to TRBJ1-6; D remains unclear. In germline, CDR1 is ENHRY, CDR2 SYGVKD. V lost 2 bases and J lost 3, with 11 bases in between. This CDR3 region has 16 residues. CDR3 region: CAISEVDKVYNSPLHF. The CDR3 coding sequence is TGTGCCATCAGTGAGGTGGATAAGGTCTATAATTCACCCCTCCACTTT.

The chain is built from TRBV18 and TRBJ2-7; 13 bases fit TRBD2. Germline lookup yields CDR1 KGHSH and CDR2 LQKENI. V was pared by 2 bases and J by 2 bases, with 9 bases of the junction left unmatched. The CDR3 spans 18 residues. The CDR3 spells CASSPTLAGGPVPYEQYF. The CDR3 DNA sequence: TGTGCCAGCTCACCAACACTAGCGGGAGGGCCCGTTCCCTACGAGCAGTACTTC.

This clonotype was seen a few times. The chain carries TRBV29-1 and TRBJ2-1; TRBD2 matches at 10 bases. The V gene end was trimmed by 7 bases and the J gene end by 0 bases; junction bases not matched to a gene: 12. The length of the CDR3 is 17 residues. CDR1 is SQVTM and CDR2 is ANQGSEA in the germline V gene. The CDR3 region is CSAVEFRTSGSYNEQFF. CDR3 in DNA: TGCAGCGCCGTTGAGTTCCGGACTAGCGGCTCCTACAATGAGCAGTTCTTC.

This clonotype has only a few counts. The rearrangement uses TRBV10-3 and TRBJ1-5; TRBD1 is a possible D gene (6 bases). Germline V gives CDR1 ENHRY, CDR2 SYGVKD. The CDR3 runs to 12 residues. V was pared by 10 bases and J by 6 bases, with 13 bases between. CDR3 sequence (DNA): TGTGCCAGCTCACAGGGTTCTCAGCCCCAGCATTTT. The encoded protein is CASSQGSQPQHF.

This clonotype has a count of ten or more. V usage is TRBV5-1 and J usage is TRBJ2-2, with TRBD1 as a possible D gene (6 bases). The CDR3 has 15 amino acids. V gave up 7 bases and J gave up 3 bases, with 16 bases separating them. CDR1 is SGHRS, CDR2 YFSETQ, per germline. The chain's CDR3 is CASGSRTAYTGELFF. CDR3 nucleotide sequence: TGCGCCAGCGGCAGTAGGACAGCCTACACCGGGGAGCTGTTTTTT.

The chain uses TRBV6-1 and TRBJ1-4; the match to TRBD1 covers 10 bases. V shed 5 bases and J 4 bases; nucleotides not matched to a gene: 1. The CDR3 is 14 amino acids. Germline V gene data show CDR1 as MNHNS and CDR2 as SASEGT. CDR3 residues: CASSRTGGNEKLFF. CDR3 in DNA: TGTGCCAGCAGTCGGACAGGGGGTAATGAAAAACTGTTTTTT.

The V and J genes are TRBV3-1 and TRBJ1-2; 8 bases map to TRBD1. With V trimmed by 4 bases and J by 10 bases, 20 bases remained unmatched. This CDR3 comprises 17 residues. Germline-derived CDR1 and CDR2 are LGHDT and YNNKEL (reference sequence). This CDR3 reads CASSPIPGQVPTSTYTF. Here the CDR3 DNA reads TGTGCCAGCAGCCCCATCCCGGGACAGGTTCCGACTTCTACCTACACCTTC.

V is TRBV27 and J is TRBJ2-1; 11 nucleotides agree with TRBD1. V gave up 2 bases and J gave up 9 bases; unmatched junction bases: 15. The germline V gene encodes CDR1 MNHEY and CDR2 SMNVEV (reference sequence). This CDR3 comprises 18 residues. CDR3: CASSLRLIVDRGLGEQFF. The CDR3 DNA sequence: TGTGCCAGCAGTTTACGACTGATTGTGGACAGGGGGCTCGGTGAGCAGTTCTTC.

This rearrangement joins TRBV25-1 to TRBJ1-2; D not resolved. The CDR3 is 16 amino acids. V was trimmed by 3 bases and J by 4 bases, leaving 18 bases between them. The germline V gene has CDR1 MGHDK and CDR2 SYGVNS. CDR3 nucleotide sequence: TGTGCCAGCAGTGACGGGAACAGAGTCTCGCGCTATGGCTACACCTTC. Its translation: CASSDGNRVSRYGYTF.

This clonotype was seen more than once but under ten times. The V gene is TRBV5-1, the J gene TRBJ2-2; D perhaps matches TRBD2 (5 bases). CDR3 length: 14 residues. Germline values: CDR1 SGHRS, CDR2 YFSETQ. The V gene lost 5 bases and the J gene lost 5 bases, with 13 bases spanning the gap. The CDR3 nucleotides are TGCGCCAGCAGTCCCCAGCCGGGGACCGGGGAGCTGTTTTTT. Translation: CASSPQPGTGELFF.

Details on this clonotype: An end of the junction differs from the germline gene, which may be a read error. This rearrangement joins TRBV4-1 to TRBJ2-2; D tentatively fits TRBD1 or TRBD2 (5 bases each). Per germline, CDR1 MGHRA and CDR2 YSYEKL. This CDR3 is 15 amino acids long. For the CDR3, the DNA is TGCGCCAGCAGCCAAGGCAGGGCGAACACCGGGAAGCTGTTTTTT. This gives the protein CASSQGRANTGKLFF.

The chain is built from TRBV30 and TRBJ1-5, with TRBD1 as a possible D gene (6 bases). V lost 5 bases, J lost 1 base, and 9 bases lay in between. CDR3 length equals 13 residues. The germline V gene has CDR1 GTSNPN and CDR2 SVGIG (reference sequence). CDR3 residues: CAWARGSNQPQHF. The CDR3 bases are TGTGCCTGGGCCAGGGGAAGCAATCAGCCCCAGCATTTT. Drawing the rest from reference TRBV30 and TRBJ1-5, the complete variable domain is SQTIHQWPATLVQPVGSPLSLECTVEGTSNPNLYWYRQAAGRGLQLLFYSVGIGQISSEVPQNLSASRPQDRQFILSSKKLLLSDSGFYLCAWARGSNQPQHFGDGTRLSIL.

Only a few counts were recorded for this clonotype. The chain recombines TRBV27 with TRBJ2-2; 12 positions match TRBD1. The V and J ends lost 5 bases and 5 bases, in that order; junction bases with no gene match: 9. Germline CDR1 and CDR2: MNHEY and SMNVEV (reference sequence). CDR3 length: 17 amino acids. The chain's CDR3 is CASSTGQGALKTGELFF. CDR3 in DNA: TGTGCCAGCAGTACGGGACAGGGGGCGCTGAAAACCGGGGAGCTGTTTTTT.

This clonotype has more than one count but fewer than ten. V usage is TRBV4-1 and J usage is TRBJ2-1; 9 bases align to TRBD2. The trim removed 3 bases at V and 15 bases at J, leaving 6 bases unmatched. Germline assignment: CDR1 MGHRA and CDR2 YSYEKL. CDR3 length: 12 amino acids. In nucleotides, the CDR3 is TGCGCCAGCAGCCATTCCCCGGGACTAGCGTTCTTC. Its translation is CASSHSPGLAFF.

This clonotype appeared a few times. The chain recombines TRBV21-1 with TRBJ2-3; the D call of TRBD1 is as the table states it, not checked on the DNA. TRBV21-1 counts as a pseudogene. This CDR3 spans 13 amino acids. The CDR3 region is CASSNSGADTQYF. CDR3 coding DNA: TGTGCCAGCAGCAATTCTGGGGCTGATACGCAGTATTTT.

This clonotype was counted a few times. The chain carries TRBV27 and TRBJ2-2; 7 bases align to TRBD2. This CDR3 has 16 residues. CDR1 MNHEY and CDR2 SMNVEV come from the germline V gene (reference sequence). V was clipped by 5 bases and J by 0 bases; unmatched bases: 6. In nucleotides, the CDR3 is TGTGCCAGCAGTCCTCTGGGACTACCGAACACCGGGGAGCTGTTTTTT. Encoded protein: CASSPLGLPNTGELFF.

This clonotype was counted a few times. The V gene is TRBV15, the J gene TRBJ1-4, with D unclear. The germline V and J ends were trimmed by 0 bases and 9 bases, with 17 bases remaining between them. The CDR3 is 16 residues long. CDR1 and CDR2 from the germline V gene are LNHNV and YYDKDF (reference sequence). The CDR3 region is CATSRDLTDPVKKLFF. CDR3 DNA sequence: TGTGCCACCAGCAGAGATCTAACGGACCCTGTTAAAAAACTGTTTTTT.

The genes are TRBV18 and TRBJ2-4, with D maybe TRBD2 (5 bases). The V end lost 3 bases, the J end lost 3 bases, and 12 bases lay between the germline ends. The CDR3 covers 15 residues. The germline V gene has CDR1 KGHSH and CDR2 LQKENI. The CDR3 region is CASSPGLEGKNIQYF. The CDR3 region has the DNA TGTGCCAGCTCACCCGGGCTAGAGGGCAAAAACATTCAGTACTTC.

The rearrangement uses TRBV18 and TRBJ2-2; perhaps TRBD2 as D (6 bases). The CDR3 runs to 16 residues. Between the trimmed V and J ends, which lost 2 bases and 3 bases, there was a span of 13 bases. CDR1 is KGHSH, CDR2 LQKENI, per germline. In DNA, the CDR3 is TGTGCCAGCTCACCATCGGGGAGGCCACACACCGGGGAGCTGTTTTTT. Translating it yields CASSPSGRPHTGELFF.